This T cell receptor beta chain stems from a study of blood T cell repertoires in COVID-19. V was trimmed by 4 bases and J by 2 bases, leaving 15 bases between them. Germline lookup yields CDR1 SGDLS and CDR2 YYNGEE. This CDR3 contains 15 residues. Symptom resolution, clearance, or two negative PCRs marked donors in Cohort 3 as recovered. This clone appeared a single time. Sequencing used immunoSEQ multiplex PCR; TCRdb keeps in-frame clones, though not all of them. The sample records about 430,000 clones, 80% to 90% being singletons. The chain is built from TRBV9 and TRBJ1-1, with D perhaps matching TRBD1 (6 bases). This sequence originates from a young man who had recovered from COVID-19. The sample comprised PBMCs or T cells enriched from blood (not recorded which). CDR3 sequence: CASSNREGQNTEAFF. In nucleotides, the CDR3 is TGTGCCAGCAGCAATAGGGAGGGACAAAACACTGAAGCTTTCTTT.